Included here is one T cell receptor (beta chain) sequence, with context. Here immunoSEQ multiplex PCR was the method, and the copy in TCRdb shows in-frame clones only, minus some. The sample contains a few hundred thousand clones, about nine tenths of which appear only once. This CDR3 is built from 12 residues. V was trimmed by 7 bases and J by 7 bases, leaving 15 bases between them. The V gene's germline CDR1 is SGHDT and CDR2 YYEEEE. The data derive from a study of blood T cell repertoires in COVID-19. Study-level background: COVID-19 samples collected from the United States, Italy and Spain covered acute and convalescent phases.

The origin of this receptor is a woman aged 45-60 years who had recovered from COVID-19. The V call is TRBV5-6, the J call TRBJ2-7, with D perhaps matching TRBD2 (7 bases). Sequencing was performed on peripheral blood. The CDR3 DNA follows: TGTGCCAGCGGGCGGGGGCCCTGGGAGCAGTACTTC. Its translation: CASGRGPWEQYF.